This T cell receptor (beta chain) was captured in a study of shared clonotypes between healthy human individuals. Study-wide results and limits: The researchers took only blood, and tissue repertoires probably look different.

Cells designated naive CD8 were CD45RO-negative and were positively selected for CCR7, with terminally differentiated effector memory CD45RA+ cells excluded. A remark on this clone: Its antigen is currently unknown.

TCRdb keeps only in-frame clones here, not all; method: immunoSEQ multiplex PCR. In the table there are about 2,100,000 clones, roughly 91% of which are singletons. CDR3 length: 14 amino acids. The germline V gene encodes CDR1 LNHDA and CDR2 SQIVND (reference sequence). Trimming left V 0 bases short and J 4 bases short, with 7 bases between. The genes are TRBV19 and TRBJ2-1, with D uncertain. This TCR was recovered from a man aged 18 to 35 in good health. Some clones in this sample may be carry-over from other donors' samples. The sample taken for sequencing was naive CD8+ T cells from PBMCs. The CDR3 DNA is TGTGCCAGTAGTATAGACCTAACGTACAATGAGCAGTTCTTC. Translation: CASSIDLTYNEQFF.